This T cell receptor (beta chain) derives from a study of cytomegalovirus exposure and HLA in healthy donors. Study-level findings and limits: A further, later analysis showed that HLA-associated TCR beta chains (compared with equally common others) were more clonally expanded. A later analysis found common viral pathogens apparently linked to several of the most significant clusters. As a later analysis revealed, most CMV-associated TCR beta chains appeared HLA-restricted. What a later analysis reportedly showed was that an Asian-associated ancestry cluster had fewer N-insertions than the approximately 720-donor mean.

Germline CDR1 and CDR2: MNHNY and SVGAGI (reference sequence). This CDR3 is built from 16 residues. V shed 2 bases, J shed 4 bases, and the junction held 6 bases outside the gene matches. This clone turned up a few times. Its antigen is as yet unknown. Both 60 Vbeta primers and 13 Jbeta primers went into the PCR. Clones were sequenced by immunoSEQ multiplex PCR, and TCRdb holds only the in-frame ones, with some missing. The sample holds approximately 260,000 clones, around 90% seen once. The receptor's source is a girl aged 2 to 10 in good health and CMV-seronegative. Sequencing input: PBMCs. The chain carries TRBV6-6 and TRBJ2-2; 8 bases align to TRBD2. The CDR3 here is CASSYVAGPITGELFF. CDR3 nucleotide sequence: TGTGCCAGCAGTTACGTAGCGGGACCAATCACCGGGGAGCTGTTTTTT.